This TCR beta chain was documented in a study of T cell responses to AZD1222 COVID-19 vaccine. Study-wide results and limits: Baseline serostatus was positive in only a handful of AZD1222 recipients. The span of vaccine-associated CD4 TCRs extended across spike, with dominance at 160-218 and 743-854.

Worth noting for this clone: The antigen remains unidentified.

TCRdb keeps only in-frame clones here, not all; method: immunoSEQ multiplex PCR. The sample comprises under 200,000 clones, approximately 90% of which are singletons, and around 26% rests with the top ten. Pooling of second doses given at about 4 or about 12 weeks was done. J lost 5 bases, V lost 2 bases, and 5 bases had no gene match. CDR3 length: 15 amino acids. Germline CDR1 reads SGHAT; CDR2 reads FQNNGV. This clonotype originated in an adult who received the AZD1222 COVID-19 vaccine. The J gene is TRBJ2-5, the V gene TRBV11-2, with 10 bases aligning to TRBD1. The sequencing here drew on peripheral blood, taken 28 days after the second AZD1222 dose. Here the CDR3 DNA reads TGTGCCAGCAGCTTAAGGGGACAGGGGCGGGAGACCCAGTACTTC. Translated, it gives CASSLRGQGRETQYF.